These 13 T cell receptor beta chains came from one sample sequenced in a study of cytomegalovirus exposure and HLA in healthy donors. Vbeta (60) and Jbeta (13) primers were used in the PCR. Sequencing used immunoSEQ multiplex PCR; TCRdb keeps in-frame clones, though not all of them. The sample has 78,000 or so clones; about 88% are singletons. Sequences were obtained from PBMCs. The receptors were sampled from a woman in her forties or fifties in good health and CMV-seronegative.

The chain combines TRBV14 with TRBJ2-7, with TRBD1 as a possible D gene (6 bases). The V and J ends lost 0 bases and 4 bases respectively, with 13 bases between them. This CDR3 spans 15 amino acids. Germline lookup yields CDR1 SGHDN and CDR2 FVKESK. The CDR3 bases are TGTGCCAGCAGCCAAGATGGAGGCAGGGGATACGAGCAGTACTTC. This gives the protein CASSQDGGRGYEQYF.

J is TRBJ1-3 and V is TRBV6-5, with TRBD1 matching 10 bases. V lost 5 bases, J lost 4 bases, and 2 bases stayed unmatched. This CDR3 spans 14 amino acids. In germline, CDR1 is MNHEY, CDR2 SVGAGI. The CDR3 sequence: CASSPDRGGNTIYF. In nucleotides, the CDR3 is TGTGCCAGCAGTCCGGACAGGGGGGGAAACACCATATATTTT.

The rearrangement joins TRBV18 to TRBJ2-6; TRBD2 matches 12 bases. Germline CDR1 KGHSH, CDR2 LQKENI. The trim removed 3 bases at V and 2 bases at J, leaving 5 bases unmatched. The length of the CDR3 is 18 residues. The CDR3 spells CASSPASGRAAGANVLTF. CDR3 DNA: TGTGCCAGCTCACCGGCTAGCGGGAGGGCCGCTGGGGCCAACGTCCTGACTTTC.

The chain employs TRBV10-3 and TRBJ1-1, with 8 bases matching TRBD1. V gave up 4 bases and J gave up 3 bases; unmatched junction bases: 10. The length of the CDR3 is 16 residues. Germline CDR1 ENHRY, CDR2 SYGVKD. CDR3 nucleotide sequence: TGTGCCATCAGTGTTTCCCTTGGACAGGGCGACACTGAAGCTTTCTTT. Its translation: CAISVSLGQGDTEAFF.

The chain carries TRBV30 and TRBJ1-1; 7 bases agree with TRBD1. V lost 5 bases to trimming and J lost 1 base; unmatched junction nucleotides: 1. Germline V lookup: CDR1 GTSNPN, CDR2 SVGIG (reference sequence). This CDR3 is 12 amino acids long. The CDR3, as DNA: TGTGCCTGGCGACAGGGGAACACTGAAGCTTTCTTT. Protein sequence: CAWRQGNTEAFF. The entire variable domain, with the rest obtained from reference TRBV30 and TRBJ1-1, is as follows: SQTIHQWPATLVQPVGSPLSLECTVEGTSNPNLYWYRQAAGRGLQLLFYSVGIGQISSEVPQNLSASRPQDRQFILSSKKLLLSDSGFYLCAWRQGNTEAFFGQGTRLTVV.

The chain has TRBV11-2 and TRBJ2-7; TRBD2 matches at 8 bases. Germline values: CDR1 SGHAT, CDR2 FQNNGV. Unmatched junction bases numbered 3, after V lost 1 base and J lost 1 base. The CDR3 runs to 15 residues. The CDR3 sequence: CASSLATSGSYEQYF. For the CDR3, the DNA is TGTGCCAGCAGCTTAGCAACTAGCGGTTCCTACGAGCAGTACTTC.

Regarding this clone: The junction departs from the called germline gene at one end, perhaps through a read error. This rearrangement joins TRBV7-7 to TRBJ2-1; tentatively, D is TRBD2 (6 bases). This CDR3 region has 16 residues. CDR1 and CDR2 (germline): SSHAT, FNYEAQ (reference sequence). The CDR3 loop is CASSLSVGGSYNEQFF. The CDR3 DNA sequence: TGTGCTAGCAGCTTAAGTGTGGGGGGCTCCTACAATGAGCAGTTCTTC.

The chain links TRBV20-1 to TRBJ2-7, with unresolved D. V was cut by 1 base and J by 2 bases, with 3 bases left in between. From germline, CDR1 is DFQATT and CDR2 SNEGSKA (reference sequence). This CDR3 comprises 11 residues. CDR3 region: CSARGTYEQYF. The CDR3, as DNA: TGCAGTGCTAGAGGTACCTACGAGCAGTACTTC.

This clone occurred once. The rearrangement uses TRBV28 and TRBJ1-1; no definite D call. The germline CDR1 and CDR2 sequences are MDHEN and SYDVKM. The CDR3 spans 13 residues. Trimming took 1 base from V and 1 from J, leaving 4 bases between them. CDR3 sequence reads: CASSLYRNTEAFF. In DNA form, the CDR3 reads TGTGCCAGCAGTTTATACAGGAACACTGAAGCTTTCTTT.

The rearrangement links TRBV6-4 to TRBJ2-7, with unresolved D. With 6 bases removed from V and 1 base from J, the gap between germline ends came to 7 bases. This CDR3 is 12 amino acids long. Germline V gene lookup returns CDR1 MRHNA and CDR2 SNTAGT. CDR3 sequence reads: CASRADSYEQYF. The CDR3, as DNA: TGTGCCAGCAGGGCAGATTCCTACGAGCAGTACTTC.

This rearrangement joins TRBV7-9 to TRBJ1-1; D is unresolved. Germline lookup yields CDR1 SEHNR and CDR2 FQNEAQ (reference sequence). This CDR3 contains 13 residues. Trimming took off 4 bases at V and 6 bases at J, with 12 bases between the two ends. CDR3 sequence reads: CASSSESAAEAFF. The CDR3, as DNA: TGTGCCAGCAGCTCAGAATCTGCCGCTGAAGCTTTCTTT.

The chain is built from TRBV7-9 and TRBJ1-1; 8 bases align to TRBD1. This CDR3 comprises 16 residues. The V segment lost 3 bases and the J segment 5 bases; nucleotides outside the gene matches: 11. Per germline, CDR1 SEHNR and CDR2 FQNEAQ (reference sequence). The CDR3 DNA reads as TGTGCCAGCAGCTTTCCTGCTGACAGGGGAAAAACTGAAGCTTTCTTT. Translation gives CASSFPADRGKTEAFF.

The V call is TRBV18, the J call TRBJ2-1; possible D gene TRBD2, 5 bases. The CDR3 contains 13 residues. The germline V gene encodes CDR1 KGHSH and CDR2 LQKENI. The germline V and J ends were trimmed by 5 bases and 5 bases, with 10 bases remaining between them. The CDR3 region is CASSSGLDNEQFF. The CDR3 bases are TGTGCCAGCTCATCAGGACTCGACAATGAGCAGTTCTTC.